One sample yielded the 15 T cell receptor beta chains listed below, sequenced in a study of CD8 T cells in Susac syndrome. With random hexamers, 0.5 to 1 ug RNA was reverse transcribed. MiXCR, applied by TCRdb to the immunoSEQ multiplex PCR reads, yields one record per CDR3 protein. The sample shows around 200,000 distinct CDR3 sequences, roughly nine tenths of them seen only once. The material sequenced was CD8+ T cells from PBMCs. The source of these receptors is a human donor with multiple sclerosis.

This chain links TRBV4-1 with TRBJ1-5, with D unresolved. The V gene's germline CDR1 is MGHRA and CDR2 YSYEKL. The CDR3 totals 16 residues. Trimming took 1 base from V and 0 from J, leaving 10 bases between them. This CDR3 reads CASSQAGAYSNQPQHF. The CDR3, as DNA: TGCGCCAGCAGCCAAGCGGGAGCCTATAGCAATCAGCCCCAGCATTTT.

The gene calls are TRBV12-3 or TRBV12-4 and TRBJ2-7; 9 bases match TRBD2. The CDR3 sequence is 17 residues long. The J segment lost 2 bases and the V segment lost 0 bases, leaving 8 bases of the junction unmatched. CDR3 coding DNA: TGTGCCAGCAGTTTAGCGCTGGCGGGAGGGGTCCCCTACGAGCAGTACTTC. Residues: CASSLALAGGVPYEQYF.

The chain recombines TRBV7-9 with TRBJ1-2, with D unclear. The CDR3 totals 13 residues. The germline V gene encodes CDR1 SEHNR and CDR2 FQNEAQ (reference sequence). The germline V and J ends were trimmed by 4 bases and 4 bases, with 10 bases remaining between them. The CDR3 bases are TGTGCCAGCAGCTCGGGCTCTCCCTATGGCTACACCTTC. This translates into CASSSGSPYGYTF.

The chain uses TRBV9 and TRBJ1-5, with 7 bases aligning to TRBD1. The CDR3 covers 14 residues. Germline CDR1 reads SGDLS; CDR2 reads YYNGEE. Trimming took 3 bases from V and 7 from J; bases not matched to a gene: 7. CDR3 nucleotides: TGTGCCAGCAGCGCCGGAACAGGGGCCCAGCCCCAGCATTTT. As protein: CASSAGTGAQPQHF.

The chain links TRBV20-1 to TRBJ2-3; 7 bases match TRBD2. CDR1 is DFQATT, CDR2 SNEGSKA, per germline (reference sequence). The CDR3 loop spans 13 amino acids. Trimming removed 6 bases from V and 4 bases from J; junction bases left unmatched: 7. The CDR3 sequence: CSARTRRADTQYF. The CDR3 region has the DNA TGCAGTGCCCGGACTAGACGGGCAGATACGCAGTATTTT.

The table lists this clonotype with a count of one. The chain combines TRBV15 with TRBJ2-3; tentative D call: TRBD2 (5 bases). The CDR3 loop spans 14 amino acids. Germline CDR1 reads LNHNV; CDR2 reads YYDKDF (reference sequence). Trimming left V 3 bases short and J 3 bases short, with 10 bases between. The CDR3, as DNA: TGTGCCACCAGCAGGGAGGAGCAGACAGATACGCAGTATTTT. This sequence encodes CATSREEQTDTQYF.

V and J are TRBV19 and TRBJ1-1; D is undetermined. This CDR3 has 13 residues. The ends were cut back, 6 bases at V and 1 base at J, with 9 bases in the middle. Germline V gene lookup returns CDR1 LNHDA and CDR2 SQIVND (reference sequence). The CDR3 reads CASSPSGNTEAFF. CDR3 in DNA: TGTGCCAGTAGCCCGTCCGGGAACACTGAAGCTTTCTTT.

This clonotype appeared once. The chain couples TRBV3-1 to TRBJ1-3, with D perhaps matching TRBD1 (5 bases). Germline V gene lookup returns CDR1 LGHDT and CDR2 YNNKEL (reference sequence). This CDR3 has 14 amino acids. The V gene lost 4 bases and the J gene lost 1 base, with 8 bases spanning the gap. Written as DNA, the CDR3 is TGTGCCAGCAGCCGGGACTTGTCTGGAAACACCATATATTTT. Amino acid sequence: CASSRDLSGNTIYF.

The chain is built from TRBV11-2 and TRBJ2-3, with 9 bases fitting TRBD2. The V gene end was trimmed by 3 bases and the J gene end by 2 bases; junction bases not matched to a gene: 6. Per the germline V gene, CDR1 is SGHAT and CDR2 is FQNNGV. CDR3 length: 16 amino acids. The CDR3 here is CASSFGGRALTDTQYF. CDR3 sequence (DNA): TGTGCCAGCAGCTTTGGCGGGAGGGCCCTCACAGATACGCAGTATTTT. The full variable domain, its missing parts supplied by reference TRBV11-2 and TRBJ2-3, is EAGVAQSPRYKIIEKRQSVAFWCNPISGHATLYWYQQILGQGPKLLIQFQNNGVVDDSQLPKDRFSAERLKGVDSTLKIQPAKLEDSAVYLCASSFGGRALTDTQYFGPGTRLTVL.

The chain uses TRBV4-3 and TRBJ2-3; possibly TRBD2 for D (6 bases). V was pared by 1 base and J by 6 bases, with 11 bases between. The CDR3 length is 14 residues. Looked up from germline, CDR1 is LGHNA and CDR2 is YSLEER. In DNA form, the CDR3 reads TGCGCCAGCAGCCAAGGGGTCGGGGGTGATACGCAGTATTTT. Translation: CASSQGVGGDTQYF.

This clonotype occurred a few times. The genes are TRBV19 and TRBJ2-7; D possibly corresponds to TRBD1 (5 bases). Germline V CDR1 and CDR2: LNHDA, SQIVND (reference sequence). The length of the CDR3 is 13 residues. Between the trimmed V and J ends, which lost 5 bases and 2 bases, there was a span of 10 bases. DNA of the CDR3: TGTGCCAGTAGTCCCAGGGCCACCTACGAGCAGTACTTC. Translated: CASSPRATYEQYF.

V usage is TRBV7-3 and J usage is TRBJ2-1; TRBD2 might be the D (6 bases). The CDR3 totals 14 residues. Trimming took off 0 bases at V and 7 bases at J, with 10 bases between the two ends. The V gene's germline CDR1 is SGHTA and CDR2 FQGTGA. CDR3 in amino acids: CASSLTGGGNEQFF. In DNA, the CDR3 is TGTGCCAGCAGCTTAACGGGTGGAGGGAATGAGCAGTTCTTC.

This chain connects TRBV27 to TRBJ2-7; D ambiguous. V dropped 5 bases and J dropped 4 bases, with 12 bases sitting between them. CDR1 is MNHEY and CDR2 is SMNVEV in the germline V gene (reference sequence). The CDR3 is 13 amino acids. The CDR3 DNA is TGTGCCAGCAGTCCATCCAAGGGTTACGAGCAGTACTTC. Its protein is CASSPSKGYEQYF.

The gene calls are TRBV7-9 and TRBJ2-2; 8 bases match TRBD2. The V and J ends lost 1 base and 6 bases, in that order; junction bases with no gene match: 4. CDR1 and CDR2 from the germline V gene are SEHNR and FQNEAQ (reference sequence). CDR3 length: 15 residues. The DNA for the CDR3 is TGTGCCAGCAGCTTAGGGACTAGCAGTTCCGGGGAGCTGTTTTTT. The encoded protein is CASSLGTSSSGELFF.

The CDR3 DNA follows: TGTGCCAGCCTCAGGGCGGCCGGCTCCTACAATGAGCAGTTCTTC. Amino acid sequence: CASLRAAGSYNEQFF. J is TRBJ2-1 and V is TRBV27, with D perhaps TRBD1 (5 bases). The CDR3 totals 15 residues. Between the trimmed V and J ends, which lost 8 bases and 0 bases, there was a span of 14 bases. Germline CDR1 reads MNHEY; CDR2 reads SMNVEV (reference sequence).